What follows are 13 T cell receptor beta chains derived from one specimen sequenced in a study of radiotherapy plus CTLA-4 blockade in lung cancer. Clones were sequenced by immunoSEQ multiplex PCR, and TCRdb holds only the in-frame ones, with some missing. The sample has tens of thousands of clones, roughly three quarters seen once. The sequencing here drew on peripheral blood, taken from a patient treated with radiotherapy plus ipilimumab. The receptors were gathered from a human donor with non-small cell lung cancer who had a complete response to radiotherapy plus ipilimumab.

The chain carries TRBV7-8 and TRBJ2-3; D ambiguous. The V gene's germline CDR1 is SGHVS and CDR2 FQNEAQ. The CDR3 extends over 15 amino acids. V lost 1 base, J lost 9 bases, and 17 bases lay in between. The CDR3 nucleotides read TGTGCCAGCAGCTTAGATCGGCTACGCCCCGGGACGCAGTATTTT. This gives the protein CASSLDRLRPGTQYF.

The J gene is TRBJ2-7, the V gene TRBV4-2, with a tentative D call TRBD2 (5 bases). CDR1 is LGHNA and CDR2 is YNFKEQ in the germline V gene. The CDR3 totals 15 residues. Trimming cost V 7 bases and J 6 bases, with 22 bases left between them. The CDR3 is CASKERVGLLFEQYV. The CDR3 region has the DNA TGTGCCAGCAAGGAGAGGGTAGGCCTTCTGTTCGAGCAGTACGTC.

The chain is built from TRBV19 and TRBJ2-2; possibly TRBD2 for D (6 bases). Per germline, CDR1 LNHDA and CDR2 SQIVND (reference sequence). This CDR3 comprises 14 residues. V was shortened by 6 bases and J by 4 bases, with 12 bases between the two germline ends. The CDR3 region has the DNA TGTGCCAGTAGATTGGAGGGAGGCACCGGGGAGCTGTTTTTT. Translation: CASRLEGGTGELFF.

V and J are TRBV2 and TRBJ2-3; 9 positions match TRBD1. The CDR3 totals 15 residues. J gave up 6 bases and V 3 bases, and 7 bases lay outside the gene matches. CDR1 and CDR2 from the germline V gene are SNHLY and FYNNEI. CDR3 sequence: CASSDLDRGRDTQYF. The CDR3 nucleotides are TGTGCCAGCAGTGATTTGGACAGGGGACGGGATACGCAGTATTTT. The variable domain in full, completed from reference TRBV2 and TRBJ2-3, reads EPEVTQTPSHQVTQMGQEVILRCVPISNHLYFYWYRQILGQKVEFLVSFYNNEISEKSEIFDDQFSVERPDGSNFTLKIRSTKLEDSAMYFCASSDLDRGRDTQYFGPGTRLTVL.

V is TRBV2 and J is TRBJ2-1; TRBD1 matches 8 bases. Germline V gene lookup returns CDR1 SNHLY and CDR2 FYNNEI. The CDR3 has 15 residues. Losses at the gene ends were 6 bases for V and 3 bases for J; bases not matched to a gene: 7. For the CDR3, the DNA is TGTGCCAGCAGGCGCGACAGGGGTTTCTACAATGAGCAGTTCTTC. Amino acids: CASRRDRGFYNEQFF.

CDR3 coding DNA: TGTGCCAGCAGCGCATCGGGACAGGGGACTGAGCAGTTCTTC. Translation gives CASSASGQGTEQFF. The chain employs TRBV9 and TRBJ2-1, with 10 bases lining up with TRBD1. The CDR3 consists of 14 residues. Losses at the gene ends were 3 bases for V and 9 bases for J; bases not matched to a gene: 6. Germline CDR1 and CDR2: SGDLS and YYNGEE.

V is TRBV29-1 and J is TRBJ2-1; maybe TRBD2 (6 bases). Trimming left V 2 bases short and J 10 bases short, with 9 bases between. Germline-derived CDR1 and CDR2 are SQVTM and ANQGSEA. The CDR3 consists of 11 residues. CDR3: CSVEWGVEQFF. In DNA form, the CDR3 reads TGCAGCGTTGAATGGGGGGTCGAGCAGTTCTTC.

A remark on this clone: Its ends do not fully match the called genes, so a read error is possible. V and J are TRBV5-1 and TRBJ1-1; D is unclear. Looked up from germline, CDR1 is SGHRS and CDR2 is YFSETQ. The CDR3 runs 13 residues. CDR3 region: CASSWTGNAEAFF. The DNA for the CDR3 is TGCGCCAGCAGCTGGACGGGGAACGCTGAAGCTTTCTTT.

J is TRBJ2-6 and V is TRBV7-2; a weak D match, TRBD2 (5 bases). Germline assignment: CDR1 SGHTA and CDR2 FQGNSA. The CDR3 has 14 amino acids. V was pared by 6 bases and J by 6 bases, with 12 bases between. CDR3 in amino acids: CASSPGLMANVLTF. The DNA for the CDR3 is TGTGCCAGCAGTCCAGGACTGATGGCCAACGTCCTGACTTTC.

The chain combines TRBV18 with TRBJ2-3; 7 bases line up with TRBD2. The V segment lost 2 bases and the J segment 1 base; nucleotides outside the gene matches: 3. This CDR3 region has 15 residues. Germline assignment: CDR1 KGHSH and CDR2 LQKENI. The CDR3 coding sequence is TGTGCCAGCTCACCATTTCGGGGGGGCACAGATACGCAGTATTTT. This encodes CASSPFRGGTDTQYF.

This rearrangement joins TRBV6-1 to TRBJ2-7; 7 bases match TRBD1. Germline V gene lookup returns CDR1 MNHNS and CDR2 SASEGT. V lost 1 base, J lost 4 bases, and 4 bases stayed unmatched. The CDR3 spans 14 residues. The CDR3 bases are TGTGCCAGCAGTGAAGGGACAGGACAATACGAGCAGTACGTC. Its protein is CASSEGTGQYEQYV.

CDR3 sequence: CASSIVRYNEQFF. The CDR3 region has the DNA TGTGCCAGTAGTATCGTCCGGTACAATGAGCAGTTCTTC. J is TRBJ2-1 and V is TRBV19, with D unclear. Germline V gene sequence: CDR1 LNHDA, CDR2 SQIVND (reference sequence). The CDR3 extends over 13 amino acids. Trimming took 3 bases from V and 4 from J, leaving 7 bases between them.

Written as DNA, the CDR3 is TGTGCCAGCAGCTCGTATAGCGGCAATGAGCAGTTCTTC. The encoded protein is CASSSYSGNEQFF. This sequence joins TRBV7-9 and TRBJ2-1; D is possibly TRBD2 (6 bases). Germline V gene sequence: CDR1 SEHNR, CDR2 FQNEAQ (reference sequence). The V gene lost 4 bases and the J gene lost 6 bases, with 10 bases spanning the gap. The CDR3 has 13 amino acids.